The clone carrying this T cell receptor (beta chain) was seen ten or more times. The target antigen is unknown. The use of genomic DNA as template underpinned the TCR beta VDJ and CDR3 profiling. TCRdb redid the calling of the reads with MiXCR, one entry per CDR3 protein. The data contain about 150,000 distinct CDR3 sequences, roughly 45% of them singletons. Patients picked for sequencing had shown CD8+CD57+ cell expansion detected by flow cytometry. As a group, the patients uniformly had severe acquired aplastic anemia. The data originate from a study of CD8+CD57+ T cells in acquired aplastic anemia. Across the study: Mean DNA quantity obtained from sorted CD4+ and CD8+ cells was 3 to 3.5 ug. Study observations and caveats: Controls and patients did not differ significantly in CD8+ Simpson's diversity. Roughly 30 CD8+ CDR3 sequences occurred in both the patients and the controls.

Germline values: CDR1 SGHRS, CDR2 YFSETQ. The CDR3 is 15 amino acids. Trimming cost V 1 base and J 5 bases, with 15 bases left between them. The receptor was derived from a human donor with aplastic anemia. The gene calls are TRBV5-1 and TRBJ2-5; possible D gene TRBD2, 6 bases. Specimen: sorted CD4+, CD8+, or CD8+CD57+ T cells (not recorded which) from PBMCs. The CDR3 sequence is CASSLSTVGGETQYF. The CDR3 bases are TGCGCCAGCAGCTTGAGTACTGTCGGAGGGGAGACCCAGTACTTC.